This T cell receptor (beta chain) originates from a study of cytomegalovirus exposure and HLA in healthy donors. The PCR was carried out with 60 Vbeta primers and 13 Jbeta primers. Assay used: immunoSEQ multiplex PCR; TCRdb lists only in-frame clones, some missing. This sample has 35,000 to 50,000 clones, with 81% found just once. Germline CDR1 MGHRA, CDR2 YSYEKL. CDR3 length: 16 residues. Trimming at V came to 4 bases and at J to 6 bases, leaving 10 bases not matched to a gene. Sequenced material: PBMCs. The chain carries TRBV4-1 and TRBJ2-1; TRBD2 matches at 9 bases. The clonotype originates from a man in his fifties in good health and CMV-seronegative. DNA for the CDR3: TGCGCCAGCAGCCCCAGCGGCGGGAGGGGGTTCAATGAGCAGTTCTTC. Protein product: CASSPSGGRGFNEQFF.